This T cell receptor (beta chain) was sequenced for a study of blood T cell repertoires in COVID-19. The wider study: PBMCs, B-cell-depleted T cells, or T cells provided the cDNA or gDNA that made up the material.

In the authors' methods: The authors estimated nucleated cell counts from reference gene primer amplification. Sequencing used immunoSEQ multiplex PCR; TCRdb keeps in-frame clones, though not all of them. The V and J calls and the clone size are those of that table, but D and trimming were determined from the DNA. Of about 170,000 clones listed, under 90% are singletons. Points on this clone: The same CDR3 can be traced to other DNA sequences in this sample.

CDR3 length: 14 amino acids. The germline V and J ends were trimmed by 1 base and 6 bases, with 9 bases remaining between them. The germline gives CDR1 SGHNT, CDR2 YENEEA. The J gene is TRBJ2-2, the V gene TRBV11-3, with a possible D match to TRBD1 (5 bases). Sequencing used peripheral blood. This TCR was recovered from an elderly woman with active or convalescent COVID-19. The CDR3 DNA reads TGTGCCAGCAGCTTAGCAGGGTATGCCGGGGAGCTGTTTTTT. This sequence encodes CASSLAGYAGELFF. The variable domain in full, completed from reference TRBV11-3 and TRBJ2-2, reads EAGVVQSPRYKIIEKKQPVAFWCNPISGHNTLYWYLQNLGQGPELLIRYENEEAVDDSQLPKDRFSAERLKGVDSTLKIQPAELGDSAVYLCASSLAGYAGELFFGEGSRLTVL.